This is a list of T cell receptor beta chains from one sample in a study of blood T cell repertoires in COVID-19. Repertoires were generated with immunoSEQ multiplex PCR, while TCRdb's copy carries only in-frame clones and drops some. Among over 40,000 clones listed, about 90% were seen once. Sample: peripheral blood. All receptors derive from a man in his sixties or seventies with active COVID-19. CDR3s include the opening cysteine and the closing phenylalanine or tryptophan.

j_call v_call cdr3_aa
TRBJ2-1 TRBV5-4 CASSQSGGNEQFF
TRBJ2-3 TRBV20-1 CSASEGGGYDTQYF
TRBJ2-7 TRBV24-1 CATSAWGDPPNEQYF
TRBJ2-3 TRBV7-2 CASSLLIIAGGPDTQYF
TRBJ2-1 TRBV29-1 CSGGQGGYEQFF
TRBJ2-5 TRBV7-2 CASSLFGRAVETQYF
TRBJ2-2 TRBV5-1 CASSLMTGVGTGELFF
TRBJ1-1 TRBV5-1 CASRDSKNTEAFF
TRBJ2-7 TRBV7-2 CASSQAQGRAEQYF
TRBJ1-1 TRBV6-6 CASSYPEALTEAFF
TRBJ1-2 TRBV10-3 CAISEPGDGYTF
TRBJ1-6 TRBV6-5 CASRGGQGNSPLHF
TRBJ1-1 TRBV3-1/TRBV3-2 CASSLLPTANTEAFF
TRBJ2-7 TRBV2 CASTTVVAGGSYEQYF
TRBJ1-6 TRBV6-5 CASSPTGDGNSPLHF
TRBJ2-5 TRBV14 CASSPLVQGAGTQYF
TRBJ2-6 TRBV7-9 CASSPTSFSGANVLTF
TRBJ2-6 TRBV27 CASSTGGAGANVLTF